Described below is a single T cell receptor beta chain sequence and its context. This sample was included in a study of cytomegalovirus exposure and HLA in healthy donors. The CDR3 sequence is 14 residues long. Trimming cost V 5 bases and J 3 bases; bases outside gene matches: 7. The germline V gene encodes CDR1 SGHTA and CDR2 FQGNSA. PCR involved 60 Vbeta and 13 Jbeta primers. Profiled with immunoSEQ multiplex PCR; TCRdb holds only in-frame clones, not every one. The sample has approximately 110,000 clones; around two thirds are singletons. This TCR derives from a woman aged 40 to 55 in good health and CMV-seropositive. This chain uses TRBV7-2 with TRBJ2-7; 7 nucleotides agree with TRBD2. Sequencing input: PBMCs. In nucleotides, the CDR3 is TGTGCCAGCAGCCCTAGCCCTAGCGGCTACGAGCAGTACTTC. This translates into CASSPSPSGYEQYF. The whole variable domain, filled in from reference TRBV7-2 and TRBJ2-7, reads GAGVSQSPSNKVTEKGKDVELRCDPISGHTALYWYRQSLGQGLEFLIYFQGNSAPDKSGLPSDRFSAERTGGSVSTLTIQRTQQEDSAVYLCASSPSPSGYEQYFGPGTRLTVT.